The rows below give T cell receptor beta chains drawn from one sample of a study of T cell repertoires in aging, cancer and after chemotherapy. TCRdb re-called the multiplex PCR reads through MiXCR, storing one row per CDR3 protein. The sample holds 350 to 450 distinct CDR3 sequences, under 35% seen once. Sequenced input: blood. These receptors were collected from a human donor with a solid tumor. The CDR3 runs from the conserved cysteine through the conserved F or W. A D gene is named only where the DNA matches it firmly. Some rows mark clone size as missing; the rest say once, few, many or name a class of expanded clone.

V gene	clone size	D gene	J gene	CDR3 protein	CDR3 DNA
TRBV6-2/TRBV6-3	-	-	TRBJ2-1	CASSYSPEDNKQFF	TGTGCCAGCAGTTACTCTCCCGAGGACAATAAGCAGTTCTTC
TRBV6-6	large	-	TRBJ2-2	CASSYSSRVKAGELFF	TGTGCCAGCAGTTACTCGAGCAGGGTAAAGGCCGGGGAGCTGTTTTTT
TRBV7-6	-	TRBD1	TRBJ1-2	CASSKQTGRASNYGYTF	TGTGCCAGCAGCAAGCAGACAGGGCGCGCTTCTAACTATGGCTACACCTTC
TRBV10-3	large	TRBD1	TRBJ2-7	CAISQVDRDEQYF	TGTGCCATCAGTCAGGTAGACAGGGACGAGCAGTACTTC
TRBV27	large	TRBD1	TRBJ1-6	CASSFGTGQSPLHF	TGTGCCAGCAGTTTTGGGACAGGGCAGTCACCCCTCCACTTT
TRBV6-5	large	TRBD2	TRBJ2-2	CASRGGQDTGELFF	TGTGCCAGCCGGGGGGGGCAAGACACCGGGGAGCTGTTTTTT
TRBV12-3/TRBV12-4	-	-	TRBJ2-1	CASRAIGGGNEQFF	TGTGCCAGCAGGGCGATAGGAGGGGGCAATGAGCAGTTCTTC
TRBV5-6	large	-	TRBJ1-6	CASSSRGFSNSPLHF	TGTGCCAGCAGCTCCAGGGGTTTTTCTAATTCACCCCTCCACTTT
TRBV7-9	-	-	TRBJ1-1	CASSLLVGQEAFF	TGTGCCAGCAGCTTATTGGTGGGGCAGGAAGCTTTCTTT
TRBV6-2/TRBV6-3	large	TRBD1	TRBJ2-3	CASSPTGPTDTQYF	TGTGCCAGCTCCCCGACAGGGCCCACAGATACGCAGTATTTT
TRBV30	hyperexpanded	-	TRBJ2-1	CALSPGSSYNEQFF	TGTGCCCTGTCGCCTGGGAGCTCCTACAATGAGCAGTTCTTC
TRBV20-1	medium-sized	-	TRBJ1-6	CSARVPGSDSPLHF	TGCAGTGCTAGAGTTCCGGGTTCTGATTCACCCCTCCACTTT
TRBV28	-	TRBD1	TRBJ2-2	CASSLWDRGNTGELFF	TGTGCCAGCAGTTTATGGGACAGGGGGAACACCGGGGAGCTGTTTTTT
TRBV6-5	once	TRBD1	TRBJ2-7	CASSSRQGAYEQYF	TGTGCCAGCAGTTCCCGACAGGGGGCATACGAGCAGTACTTC
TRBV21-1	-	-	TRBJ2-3	CASSKWGTVRTDTQYF	TGTGCCAGCAGCAAATGGGGGACAGTTCGCACAGATACGCAGTATTTT
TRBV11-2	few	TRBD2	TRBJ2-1	CASSPSAGGGPSYNEQFF	TGTGCCAGCAGCCCGTCGGCGGGCGGGGGGCCCTCCTACAATGAGCAGTTCTTC
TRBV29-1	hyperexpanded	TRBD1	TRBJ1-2	CSVAVDRGYGYTF	TGCAGCGTTGCGGTGGACAGGGGGTATGGCTACACCTTC
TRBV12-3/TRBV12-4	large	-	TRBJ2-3	CASRITDTQYF	TGTGCCAGCAGAATCACAGATACGCAGTATTTT
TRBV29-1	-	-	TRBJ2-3	CSVAGQNTDTQYF	TGCAGCGTTGCAGGGCAGAACACAGATACGCAGTATTTT
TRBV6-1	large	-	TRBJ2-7	CASSEHYEQYF	TGTGCCAGCAGTGAACACTACGAGCAGTACTTC
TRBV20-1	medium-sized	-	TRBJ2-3	CSARLPLGTDTQYF	TGCAGTGCCCGACTACCCTTAGGCACAGATACGCAGTATTTT
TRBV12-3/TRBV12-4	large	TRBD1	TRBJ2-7	CASSHLRTGTYEQYF	TGTGCCAGCAGCCACCTCCGGACAGGGACCTACGAGCAGTACTTC
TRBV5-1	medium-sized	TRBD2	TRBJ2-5	CASSLAGLAGGPIRETQYF	TGCGCCAGCAGCTTGGCCGGTCTAGCGGGAGGGCCAATTAGGGAGACCCAGTACTTC
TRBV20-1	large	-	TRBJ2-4	CSAIGENIQYF	TGCAGTGCTATAGGAGAAAACATTCAGTACTTC
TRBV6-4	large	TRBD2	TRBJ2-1	CASSDSTSGGDYNEQFF	TGTGCCAGCAGTGACTCGACTAGCGGGGGGGACTACAATGAGCAGTTCTTC
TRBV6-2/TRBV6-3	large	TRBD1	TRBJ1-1	CASSSNRGRITEAFF	TGTGCCAGCAGTTCGAACAGGGGGCGTATCACTGAAGCTTTCTTT
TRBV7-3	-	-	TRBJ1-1	CASSLQGNTEAFF	TGTGCCAGCAGCTTACAGGGGAACACTGAAGCTTTCTTT
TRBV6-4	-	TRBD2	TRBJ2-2	CASSELAVTGELFF	TGTGCCAGCAGTGAGCTAGCGGTCACCGGGGAGCTGTTTTTT
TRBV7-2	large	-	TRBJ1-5	CASSPDWASRQPQHF	TGTGCCAGCAGCCCTGACTGGGCTTCGCGTCAGCCCCAGCATTTT
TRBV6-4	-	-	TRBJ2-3	CASSKRLGTVTDTQYF	TGTGCCAGCAGTAAGAGACTCGGGACCGTCACAGATACGCAGTATTTT
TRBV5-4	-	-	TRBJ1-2	CASSLGGTNYGYTF	TGTGCCAGCAGCTTGGGCGGGACAAATTATGGCTACACCTTC
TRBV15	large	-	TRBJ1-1	CATSIDLLGYTEAFF	TGTGCCACCAGCATTGACCTGTTAGGCTACACTGAAGCTTTCTTT
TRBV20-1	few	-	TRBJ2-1	CSATNEQFF	TGCAGTGCTACCAATGAGCAGTTCTTC
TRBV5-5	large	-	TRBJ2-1	CASSSGQLGHEQFF	TGTGCCAGCAGCTCCGGACAGCTTGGACATGAGCAGTTCTTC
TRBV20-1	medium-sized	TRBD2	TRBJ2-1	CSAPNSGSGNEQFF	TGCAGTGCTCCTAATAGCGGGAGTGGTAATGAGCAGTTCTTC
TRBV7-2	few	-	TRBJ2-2	CASSLSGDTATGELFF	TGTGCCAGCAGCTTATCCGGGGACACAGCCACCGGGGAGCTGTTTTTT
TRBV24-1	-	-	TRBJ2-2	CATSDPGAPGITGELFF	TGTGCCACCAGTGATCCGGGGGCCCCAGGTATCACCGGGGAGCTGTTTTTT